The 21 T cell receptor beta chains below all came from one sample that was sequenced in a study of human T cells and chemical hapten exposure. Each CDR3 protein is one row after TCRdb ran MiXCR on the RACE reads. The table lists tens of thousands of distinct CDR3 sequences, 8% to 13% of them singletons. Documented time point: patch test 1, 2 weeks after DPC sensitization. Treatment indicated: therapeutic diphenylcyclopropenone sensitization with weekly scalp DPC. Unfractionated whole blood yielded the extracted total RNA. Material: whole blood, obtained in connection with sensitization to the hapten diphenylcyclopropenone (DPC). The receptors come from a middle-aged woman with alopecia areata. Some clones in this sample may be carry-over from other donors' samples.

This clonotype has only a few counts. This chain connects TRBV5-1 to TRBJ1-1, with a weak D call TRBD1 (5 bases). V was cut by 4 bases and J by 1 base, with 11 bases left in between. The CDR3 has 14 residues. Per the germline V gene, CDR1 is SGHRS and CDR2 is YFSETQ. This CDR3 reads CASSAATENTEAFF. For the CDR3, the DNA is TGCGCCAGCAGCGCCGCGACAGAGAACACTGAAGCTTTCTTT.

The gene calls are TRBV9 and TRBJ2-6; D unresolved. This CDR3 is 15 amino acids long. The V end was cut by 0 bases, the J end by 1 base, with 5 bases between. Germline CDR1 is SGDLS and CDR2 is YYNGEE. The CDR3 is CASSVVGSGANVLTF. Written as DNA, the CDR3 is TGTGCCAGCAGCGTAGTGGGGTCTGGGGCCAACGTCCTGACTTTC. The full variable domain, with the rest looked up from reference TRBV9 and TRBJ2-6, is DSGVTQTPKHLITATGQRVTLRCSPRSGDLSVYWYQQSLDQGLQFLIQYYNGEERAKGNILERFSAQQFPDLHSELNLSSLELGDSALYFCASSVVGSGANVLTFGAGSRLTVL.

This sequence joins TRBV14 and TRBJ1-6; 11 nucleotides match TRBD1. V lost 5 bases and J lost 9; bases outside the gene matches: 9. CDR1 is SGHDN, CDR2 FVKESK, per germline. The CDR3 length is 16 residues. The CDR3 DNA follows: TGTGCCAGCAGCTGGGGACAGGGGGATCGTGGTTCACCCCTCCACTTT. This sequence encodes CASSWGQGDRGSPLHF.

This clonotype was seen at least ten times. The rearrangement links TRBV18 to TRBJ2-5; D unresolved. Germline V gene lookup returns CDR1 KGHSH and CDR2 LQKENI. The CDR3 totals 14 residues. V was pared by 3 bases and J by 4 bases, with 12 bases between. This CDR3 reads CASSPLPPTETQYF. CDR3 DNA: TGTGCCAGCTCACCTCTCCCGCCTACAGAGACCCAGTACTTC.

In this sample, this clonotype turned up many times. The chain couples TRBV12-3 or TRBV12-4 to TRBJ2-4, with 8 positions matching TRBD1. The CDR3 loop spans 12 amino acids. V gave up 5 bases and J gave up 15 bases; unmatched junction bases: 9. CDR3 sequence: CASSRTGHTRYF. The CDR3, as DNA: TGTGCCAGCAGTCGGACAGGGCATACTAGGTACTTC.

This clonotype was counted a few times. V gene TRBV4-3 combines with J gene TRBJ2-3; possible D gene TRBD2, 7 bases. Trimming pared 0 bases from V and 5 bases from J, leaving 12 bases between. This CDR3 is built from 15 residues. CDR1 and CDR2 from the germline V gene are LGHNA and YSLEER. The CDR3 DNA reads as TGCGCCAGCAGCCAAGATCCGGGGGGCAGAGATACGCAGTATTTT. Encoded protein: CASSQDPGGRDTQYF.

This clonotype came up a few times. The chain has TRBV28 and TRBJ1-2, with 7 bases that match TRBD1. The J segment lost 5 bases and the V segment lost 5 bases, leaving 8 bases of the junction unmatched. This CDR3 spans 14 amino acids. Germline CDR1 MDHEN, CDR2 SYDVKM. CDR3 in amino acids: CASSAGQAPYGYTF. The CDR3 DNA follows: TGTGCCAGCAGTGCCGGACAGGCGCCTTATGGCTACACCTTC.

This clonotype was observed at least ten times. The chain joins TRBV28 to TRBJ2-3, with TRBD1 matching over 11 bases. Germline V gives CDR1 MDHEN, CDR2 SYDVKM. V gave up 11 bases and J gave up 1 base; unmatched junction bases: 2. The CDR3 sequence is 13 residues long. As DNA, the CDR3 is TGTGCCGGGACAGGGGGAGGCACAGATACGCAGTATTTT. Residues: CAGTGGGTDTQYF.

This clonotype has a count of ten or more. The gene calls are TRBV5-5 and TRBJ1-2; D is undetermined. The CDR3 has 14 amino acids. The germline V and J ends were trimmed by 0 bases and 8 bases, with 14 bases remaining between them. Germline V gives CDR1 SGHKS, CDR2 YYEKEE (reference sequence). In DNA form, the CDR3 reads TGTGCCAGCAGCTTGGATTTAAGGGCAGGAGGCTACACCTTC. Amino acid sequence: CASSLDLRAGGYTF.

The rearrangement uses TRBV25-1 and TRBJ2-4; TRBD1 matches at 9 bases. The J segment lost 5 bases and the V segment lost 6 bases, leaving 2 bases of the junction unmatched. The V gene's germline CDR1 is MGHDK and CDR2 SYGVNS. The CDR3 is made up of 13 amino acids. CDR3 coding DNA: TGTGCCAGCAGCACAGGGGGCCAAAACATTCAGTACTTC. It codes for CASSTGGQNIQYF.

The chain couples TRBV18 to TRBJ2-5; the D gene is possibly TRBD1 (6 bases). CDR3 size: 13 residues. Germline assignment: CDR1 KGHSH and CDR2 LQKENI. V lost 3 bases and J lost 2, with 7 bases in between. The CDR3 protein is CASSPTGQETQYF. As DNA, the CDR3 is TGTGCCAGCTCACCTACAGGGCAAGAGACCCAGTACTTC.

This clonotype was counted only a few times. This chain joins TRBV6-5 and TRBJ2-7; a weak D match, TRBD2 (5 bases). The germline V gene encodes CDR1 MNHEY and CDR2 SVGAGI. Trimming removed 0 bases from V and 3 bases from J, with 15 bases in between. The CDR3 consists of 16 residues. CDR3 coding DNA: TGTGCCAGCAGTTACTCAGGAGGCGCGGCGGTCTACGAGCAGTACTTC. Its translation: CASSYSGGAAVYEQYF.

This clonotype turned up a few times. This chain links TRBV5-1 with TRBJ2-5; TRBD1 might be the D (5 bases). Germline lookup yields CDR1 SGHRS and CDR2 YFSETQ. Trimming removed 0 bases from V and 0 bases from J, with 12 bases in between. The CDR3 consists of 16 residues. Written as DNA, the CDR3 is TGCGCCAGCAGCTTGGGGACACGCCAGTACCAAGAGACCCAGTACTTC. Translating it yields CASSLGTRQYQETQYF.

J is TRBJ2-3 and V is TRBV6-1, with D possibly being TRBD2 (5 bases). The CDR3 consists of 14 residues. Trimming left V 9 bases short and J 0 bases short, with 13 bases between. Germline CDR1 reads MNHNS; CDR2 reads SASEGT. The CDR3 is CASSGLLSTDTQYF. CDR3 nucleotide sequence: TGTGCCAGTTCCGGACTCCTCAGCACAGATACGCAGTATTTT.

This clonotype was counted many times. The rearrangement joins TRBV7-2 to TRBJ1-6, with a tentative D call TRBD1 (6 bases). The CDR3 is made up of 15 amino acids. Germline CDR1 SGHTA, CDR2 FQGNSA. V was cut by 10 bases and J by 7 bases, with 20 bases left in between. The CDR3 is CANSLGGGGNSPLHF. Here the CDR3 DNA reads TGTGCCAACTCCCTAGGGGGGGGTGGAAATTCACCCCTCCACTTT. Complete variable domain (other parts from reference TRBV7-2 and TRBJ1-6): GAGVSQSPSNKVTEKGKDVELRCDPISGHTALYWYRQSLGQGLEFLIYFQGNSAPDKSGLPSDRFSAERTGGSVSTLTIQRTQQEDSAVYLCANSLGGGGNSPLHFGNGTRLTVT.

This chain links TRBV18 with TRBJ1-5; D uncertain. This CDR3 has 14 residues. Trimming took 5 bases from V and 4 from J, leaving 12 bases between them. The germline CDR1 and CDR2 sequences are KGHSH and LQKENI. The CDR3 here is CASSTEYENQPQHF. In nucleotides, the CDR3 is TGTGCCAGCTCAACCGAGTACGAAAATCAGCCCCAGCATTTT.

This clonotype occurred many times. This chain joins TRBV4-1 and TRBJ2-5, with a weak D call TRBD2 (5 bases). The CDR3 length is 16 residues. V gave up 1 base and J gave up 0 bases, with 12 bases separating them. Germline values: CDR1 MGHRA, CDR2 YSYEKL. The CDR3 reads CASSQGVRRYQETQYF. DNA of the CDR3: TGCGCCAGCAGCCAAGGAGTCAGGAGGTACCAAGAGACCCAGTACTTC.

This clonotype was counted at least ten times. The chain carries TRBV4-3 and TRBJ1-1, with D perhaps TRBD1 (6 bases). The V end was cut by 4 bases, the J end by 5 bases, with 11 bases between. The CDR3 sequence is 13 residues long. Germline CDR1 reads LGHNA; CDR2 reads YSLEER. As DNA, the CDR3 is TGCGCCAGCAGCCCGGGGGCGCGGACTGAAGCTTTCTTT. This translates into CASSPGARTEAFF.

CDR3 protein: CASSQDAPGLAFF. DNA of the CDR3: TGCGCCAGCAGCCAAGACGCCCCAGGGCTGGCTTTCTTT. The rearrangement uses TRBV4-1 and TRBJ1-1; D is perhaps TRBD1 (5 bases). This CDR3 comprises 13 residues. V lost 0 bases and J lost 11, with 13 bases in between. Germline CDR1 MGHRA, CDR2 YSYEKL.

This clonotype was seen at least ten times. The genes are TRBV5-5 and TRBJ2-7; 7 bases map to TRBD2. This CDR3 has 14 amino acids. Germline CDR1 SGHKS, CDR2 YYEKEE (reference sequence). The ends lost 0 bases at V and 5 bases at J; junction bases unmatched: 5. The CDR3 DNA sequence: TGTGCCAGCAGCTTGGGCGGGGGTGCCCACGAGCAGTACTTC. Residues: CASSLGGGAHEQYF.

This clonotype was observed a handful of times. This chain joins TRBV4-1 and TRBJ2-2, with D unresolved. Germline V lookup: CDR1 MGHRA, CDR2 YSYEKL. V dropped 1 base and J dropped 8 bases, with 2 bases sitting between them. The CDR3 spans 11 residues. The CDR3 DNA reads as TGCGCCAGCAGCCAAGTTGGGGAGCTGTTTTTT. Translation: CASSQVGELFF.